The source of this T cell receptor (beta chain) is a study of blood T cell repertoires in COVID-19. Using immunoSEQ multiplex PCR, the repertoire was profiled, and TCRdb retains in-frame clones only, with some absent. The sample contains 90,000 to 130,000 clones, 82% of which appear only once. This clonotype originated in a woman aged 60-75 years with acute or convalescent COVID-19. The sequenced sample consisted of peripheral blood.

CDR3: CAIGTSETQYF. The CDR3 nucleotides read TGTGCCATCGGTACTAGCGAGACCCAGTACTTC. The gene calls are TRBV10-3 and TRBJ2-5; D is possibly TRBD2 (6 bases). Trimming pared 8 bases from V and 5 bases from J, leaving 9 bases between. This CDR3 spans 11 amino acids. Per germline, CDR1 ENHRY and CDR2 SYGVKD.